This TCR beta chain was obtained from a study of shared T cell receptors in the human thymus. Profiled with immunoSEQ multiplex PCR; TCRdb holds only in-frame clones, not every one. Found here are hundreds of thousands of clones, over 75% of them singletons; the top ten hold 0.01%. V lost 1 base and J lost 4; bases outside the gene matches: 6. The germline CDR1 and CDR2 sequences are LNHDA and SQIVND (reference sequence). The CDR3 extends over 17 amino acids. The same sample was also used in a study of human thymus T cells. That source reports: Having surgery to correct congenital heart defects, healthy Finnish infants acted as the donors. Resections from corrective heart surgery supplied the thymus tissue. Both thymic and peripheral blood repertoires showed apparently biased V and J usage. The related literature has documented a marked overlap of thymic repertoires among unrelated individuals.

This receptor was taken from a boy less than two years old with a congenital heart defect. V is TRBV19 and J is TRBJ2-2; 10 bases agree with TRBD2. The sample was thymocytes. The CDR3 loop is CASSIVSGLAVTGELFF. The DNA for the CDR3 is TGTGCCAGTAGTATAGTATCAGGACTAGCGGTCACCGGGGAGCTGTTTTTT.